The TCR beta chain under discussion was sequenced for a study of blood T cell repertoires in COVID-19. For the study at large: In each case, the material was cDNA or gDNA derived from T cells, B-cell-depleted T cells, or PBMCs.

Repertoires were generated with immunoSEQ multiplex PCR, while TCRdb's copy carries only in-frame clones and drops some. This table has about 220,000 clones, roughly 90% appearing once. V gave up 6 bases and J gave up 0 bases; unmatched junction bases: 5. The V gene's germline CDR1 is MNHEY and CDR2 SVGAGI. CDR3 size: 15 residues. V usage is TRBV6-5 and J usage is TRBJ1-3; 7 bases are a match to TRBD1. Sequences were obtained from PBMCs or T cells enriched from blood (not recorded which). This clonotype originated in a woman in her forties with acute COVID-19. The CDR3 is CASRPTGSSGNTIYF. The CDR3 region has the DNA TGTGCCAGCAGGCCGACAGGGAGCTCTGGAAACACCATATATTTT.